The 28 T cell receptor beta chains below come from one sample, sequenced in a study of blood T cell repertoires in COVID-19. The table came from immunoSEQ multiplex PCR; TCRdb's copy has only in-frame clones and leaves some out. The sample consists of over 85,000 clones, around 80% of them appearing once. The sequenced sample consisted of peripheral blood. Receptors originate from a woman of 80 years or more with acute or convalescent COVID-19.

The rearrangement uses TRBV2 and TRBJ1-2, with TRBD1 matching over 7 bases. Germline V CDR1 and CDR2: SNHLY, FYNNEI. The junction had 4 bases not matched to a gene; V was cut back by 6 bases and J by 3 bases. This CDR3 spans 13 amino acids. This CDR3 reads CASRVDRDYGYTF. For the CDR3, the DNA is TGTGCCAGCAGAGTTGACAGGGACTATGGCTACACCTTC.

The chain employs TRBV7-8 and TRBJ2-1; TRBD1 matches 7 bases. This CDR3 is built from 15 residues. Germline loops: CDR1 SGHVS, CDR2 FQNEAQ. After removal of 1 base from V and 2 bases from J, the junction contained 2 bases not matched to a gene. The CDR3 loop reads CASSLGGTAYNEQFF. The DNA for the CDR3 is TGTGCCAGCAGCTTAGGTGGGACAGCCTACAATGAGCAGTTCTTC.

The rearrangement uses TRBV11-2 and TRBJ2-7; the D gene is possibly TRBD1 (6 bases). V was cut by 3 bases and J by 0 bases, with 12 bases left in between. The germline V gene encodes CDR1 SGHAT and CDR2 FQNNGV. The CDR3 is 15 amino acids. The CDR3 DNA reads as TGTGCCAGCAGCTTGACCCAGGGGAACTCCTACGAGCAGTACTTC. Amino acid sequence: CASSLTQGNSYEQYF.

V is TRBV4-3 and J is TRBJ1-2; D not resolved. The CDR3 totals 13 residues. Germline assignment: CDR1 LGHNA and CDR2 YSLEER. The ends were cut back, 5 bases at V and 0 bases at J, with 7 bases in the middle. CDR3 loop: CASSSNTNYGYTF. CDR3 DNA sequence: TGCGCCAGCAGCAGTAACACTAACTATGGCTACACCTTC.

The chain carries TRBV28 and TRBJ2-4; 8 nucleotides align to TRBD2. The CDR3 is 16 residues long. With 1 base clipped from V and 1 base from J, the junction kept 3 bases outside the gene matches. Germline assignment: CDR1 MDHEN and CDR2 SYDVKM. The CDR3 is CASSLSGGSAKNIQYF. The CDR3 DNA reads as TGTGCCAGCAGTTTATCGGGGGGGTCGGCCAAAAACATTCAGTACTTC.

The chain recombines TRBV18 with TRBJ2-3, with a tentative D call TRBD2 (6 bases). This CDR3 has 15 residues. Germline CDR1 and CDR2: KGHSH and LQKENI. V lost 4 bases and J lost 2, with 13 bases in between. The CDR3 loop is CASSLGGNPTDTQYF. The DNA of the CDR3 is TGTGCCAGCTCACTTGGGGGGAACCCCACAGATACGCAGTATTTT. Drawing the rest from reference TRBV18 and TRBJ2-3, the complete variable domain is NAGVMQNPRHLVRRRGQEARLRCSPMKGHSHVYWYRQLPEEGLKFMVYLQKENIIDESGMPKERFSAEFPKEGPSILRIQQVVRGDSAAYFCASSLGGNPTDTQYFGPGTRLTVL.

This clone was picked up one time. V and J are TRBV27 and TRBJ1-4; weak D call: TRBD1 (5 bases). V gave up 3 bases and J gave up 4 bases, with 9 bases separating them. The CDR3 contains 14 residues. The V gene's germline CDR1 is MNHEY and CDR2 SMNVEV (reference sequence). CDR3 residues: CASSFRQSNEKLFF. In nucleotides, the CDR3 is TGTGCCAGCAGTTTTCGACAGAGTAATGAAAAACTGTTTTTT.

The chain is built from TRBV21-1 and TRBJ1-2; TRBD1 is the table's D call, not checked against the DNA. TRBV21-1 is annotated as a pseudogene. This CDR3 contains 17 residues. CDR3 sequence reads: CASSPRTGGTSDYGYTF. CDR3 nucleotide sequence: TGTGCCAGCAGCCCACGGACAGGGGGTACATCTGATTATGGCTACACCTTC.

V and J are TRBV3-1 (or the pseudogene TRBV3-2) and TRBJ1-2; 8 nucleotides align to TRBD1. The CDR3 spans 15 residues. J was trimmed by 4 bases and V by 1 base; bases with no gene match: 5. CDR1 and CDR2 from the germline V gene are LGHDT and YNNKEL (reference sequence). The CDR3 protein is CASSQAGQGGYGYTF. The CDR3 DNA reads TGTGCCAGCAGCCAAGCAGGACAGGGAGGCTATGGCTACACCTTC.

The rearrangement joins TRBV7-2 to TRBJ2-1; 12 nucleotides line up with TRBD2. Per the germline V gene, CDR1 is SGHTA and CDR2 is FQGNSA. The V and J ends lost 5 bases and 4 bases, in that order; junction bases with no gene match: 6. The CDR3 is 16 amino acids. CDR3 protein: CASSVLAGGPYNEQFF. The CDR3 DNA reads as TGTGCCAGCAGCGTACTAGCGGGAGGACCATACAATGAGCAGTTCTTC.

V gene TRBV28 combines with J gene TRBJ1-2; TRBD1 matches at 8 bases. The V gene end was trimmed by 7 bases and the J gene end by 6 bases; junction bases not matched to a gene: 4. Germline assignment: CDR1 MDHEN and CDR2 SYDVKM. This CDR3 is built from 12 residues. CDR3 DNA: TGTGCCAGCACGGACAGGGTCCATGGCTACACCTTC. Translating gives CASTDRVHGYTF.

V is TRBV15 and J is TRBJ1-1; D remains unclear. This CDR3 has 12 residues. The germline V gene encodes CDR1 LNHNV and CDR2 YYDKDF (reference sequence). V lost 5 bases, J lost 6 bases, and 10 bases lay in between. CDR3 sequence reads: CATSRRYSEAFF. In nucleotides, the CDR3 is TGTGCCACCAGCCGGCGGTACTCTGAAGCTTTCTTT.

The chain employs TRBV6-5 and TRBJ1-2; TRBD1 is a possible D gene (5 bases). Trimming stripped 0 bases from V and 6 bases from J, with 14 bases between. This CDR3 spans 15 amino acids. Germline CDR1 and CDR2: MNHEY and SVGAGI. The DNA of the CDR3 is TGTGCCAGCAGTTACTCGCTTCTAGGGGTTGATGGCTACACCTTC. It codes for CASSYSLLGVDGYTF.

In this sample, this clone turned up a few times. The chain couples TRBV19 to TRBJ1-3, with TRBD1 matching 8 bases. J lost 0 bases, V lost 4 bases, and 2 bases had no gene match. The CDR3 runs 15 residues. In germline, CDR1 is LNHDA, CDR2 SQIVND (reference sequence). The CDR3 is CASSTTGGSGNTIYF. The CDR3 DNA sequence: TGTGCCAGTAGTACAACAGGGGGCTCTGGAAACACCATATATTTT.

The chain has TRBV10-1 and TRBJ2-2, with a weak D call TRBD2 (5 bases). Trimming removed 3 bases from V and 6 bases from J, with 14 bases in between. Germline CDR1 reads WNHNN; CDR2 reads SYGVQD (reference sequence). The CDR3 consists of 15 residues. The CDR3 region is CASSEIPRGSGELFF. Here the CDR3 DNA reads TGCGCCAGCAGTGAAATTCCCCGGGGATCCGGGGAGCTGTTTTTT.

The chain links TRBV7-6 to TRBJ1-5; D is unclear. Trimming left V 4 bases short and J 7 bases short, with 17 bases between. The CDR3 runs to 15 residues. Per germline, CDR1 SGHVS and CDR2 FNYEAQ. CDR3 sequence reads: CASSSERGLRQPQHF. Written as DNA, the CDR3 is TGTGCCAGCAGCTCAGAGCGGGGTCTCCGGCAGCCCCAGCATTTT.

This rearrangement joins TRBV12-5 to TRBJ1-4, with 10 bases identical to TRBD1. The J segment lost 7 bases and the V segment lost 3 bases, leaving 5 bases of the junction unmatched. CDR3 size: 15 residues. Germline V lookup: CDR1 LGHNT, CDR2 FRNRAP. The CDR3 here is CASGFGTGVGEKLFF. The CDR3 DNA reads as TGTGCTAGTGGTTTTGGGACAGGGGTGGGTGAAAAACTGTTTTTT.

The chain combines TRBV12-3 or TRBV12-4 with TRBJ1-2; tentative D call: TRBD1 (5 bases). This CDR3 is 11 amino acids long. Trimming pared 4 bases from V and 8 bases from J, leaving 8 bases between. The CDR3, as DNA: TGTGCCAGCAGTTCAGGGTTAGGCTACACCTTC. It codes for CASSSGLGYTF.

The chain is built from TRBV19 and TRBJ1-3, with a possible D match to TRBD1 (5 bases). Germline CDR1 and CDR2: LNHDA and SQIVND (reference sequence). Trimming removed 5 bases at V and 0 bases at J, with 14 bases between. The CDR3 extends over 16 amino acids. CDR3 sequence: CASSAGLFNSGNTIYF. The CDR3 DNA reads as TGTGCCAGTAGTGCGGGACTTTTTAACTCTGGAAACACCATATATTTT.

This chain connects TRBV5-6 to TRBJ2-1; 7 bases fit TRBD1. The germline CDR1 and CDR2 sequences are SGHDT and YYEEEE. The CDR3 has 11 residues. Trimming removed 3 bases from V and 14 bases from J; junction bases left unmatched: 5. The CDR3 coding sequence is TGTGCCAGCAGCTCCCGGGACAGTGAGTTCTTC. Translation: CASSSRDSEFF.

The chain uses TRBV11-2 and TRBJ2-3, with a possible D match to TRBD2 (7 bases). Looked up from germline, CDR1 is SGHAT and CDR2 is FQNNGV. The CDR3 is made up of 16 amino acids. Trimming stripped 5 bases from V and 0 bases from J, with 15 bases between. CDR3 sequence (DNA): TGTGCCAGCAGCCGCTTCGGGGGGCTGAGCACAGATACGCAGTATTTT. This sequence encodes CASSRFGGLSTDTQYF.

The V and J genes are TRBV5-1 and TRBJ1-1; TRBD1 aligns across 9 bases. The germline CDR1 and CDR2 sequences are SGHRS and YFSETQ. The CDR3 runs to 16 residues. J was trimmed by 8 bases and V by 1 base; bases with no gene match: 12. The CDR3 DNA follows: TGCGCCAGCAGCTTGACAGGGGGCGGTGGACCATTAGAAGCTTTCTTT. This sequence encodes CASSLTGGGGPLEAFF. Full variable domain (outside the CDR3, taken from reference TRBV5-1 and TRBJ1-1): KAGVTQTPRYLIKTRGQQVTLSCSPISGHRSVSWYQQTPGQGLQFLFEYFSETQRNKGNFPGRFSGRQFSNSRSEMNVSTLELGDSALYLCASSLTGGGGPLEAFFGQGTRLTVV.

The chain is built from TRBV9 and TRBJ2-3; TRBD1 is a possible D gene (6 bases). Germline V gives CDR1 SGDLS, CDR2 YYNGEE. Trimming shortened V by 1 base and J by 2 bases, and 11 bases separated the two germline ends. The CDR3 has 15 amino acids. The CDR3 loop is CASSVSPGATDTQYF. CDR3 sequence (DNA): TGTGCCAGCAGCGTATCCCCAGGGGCCACAGATACGCAGTATTTT.

The CDR3 region has the DNA TGTGCCAGCAGCTTGCCGGCAGGGAGGTCTTATGGCTACACCTTC. Translation gives CASSLPAGRSYGYTF. V gene TRBV5-4 combines with J gene TRBJ1-2, with a weak D call TRBD1 (5 bases). Germline V gene sequence: CDR1 SGHNT, CDR2 YYREEE (reference sequence). The CDR3 is 15 residues long. V lost 1 base to trimming and J lost 5 bases, with 15 bases between them.

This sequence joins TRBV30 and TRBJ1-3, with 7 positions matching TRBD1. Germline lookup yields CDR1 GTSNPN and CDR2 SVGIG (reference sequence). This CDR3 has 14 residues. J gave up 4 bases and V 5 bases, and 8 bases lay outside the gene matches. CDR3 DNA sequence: TGTGCCTGGGAGACAGGGACGGGCGGAAACACCATATATTTT. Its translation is CAWETGTGGNTIYF.

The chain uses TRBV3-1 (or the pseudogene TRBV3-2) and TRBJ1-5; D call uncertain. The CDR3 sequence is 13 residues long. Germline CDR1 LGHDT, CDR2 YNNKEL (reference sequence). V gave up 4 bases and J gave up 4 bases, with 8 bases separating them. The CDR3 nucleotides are TGTGCCAGCAGCCGCGGCCCAAATCAGCCCCAGCATTTT. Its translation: CASSRGPNQPQHF.

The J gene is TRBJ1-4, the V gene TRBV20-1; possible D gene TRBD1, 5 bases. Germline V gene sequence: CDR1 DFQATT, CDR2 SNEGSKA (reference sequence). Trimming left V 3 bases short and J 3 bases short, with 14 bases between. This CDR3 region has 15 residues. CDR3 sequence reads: CSASIWQGPNEKLFF. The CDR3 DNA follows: TGCAGTGCTAGTATCTGGCAGGGCCCTAATGAAAAACTGTTTTTT.

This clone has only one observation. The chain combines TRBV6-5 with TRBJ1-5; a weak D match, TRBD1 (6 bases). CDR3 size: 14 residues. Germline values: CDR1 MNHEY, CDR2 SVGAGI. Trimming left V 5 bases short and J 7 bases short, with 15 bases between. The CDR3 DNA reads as TGTGCCAGCAGTCAACAGGGCGGAGGACAGCCCCAGCATTTT. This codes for CASSQQGGGQPQHF.